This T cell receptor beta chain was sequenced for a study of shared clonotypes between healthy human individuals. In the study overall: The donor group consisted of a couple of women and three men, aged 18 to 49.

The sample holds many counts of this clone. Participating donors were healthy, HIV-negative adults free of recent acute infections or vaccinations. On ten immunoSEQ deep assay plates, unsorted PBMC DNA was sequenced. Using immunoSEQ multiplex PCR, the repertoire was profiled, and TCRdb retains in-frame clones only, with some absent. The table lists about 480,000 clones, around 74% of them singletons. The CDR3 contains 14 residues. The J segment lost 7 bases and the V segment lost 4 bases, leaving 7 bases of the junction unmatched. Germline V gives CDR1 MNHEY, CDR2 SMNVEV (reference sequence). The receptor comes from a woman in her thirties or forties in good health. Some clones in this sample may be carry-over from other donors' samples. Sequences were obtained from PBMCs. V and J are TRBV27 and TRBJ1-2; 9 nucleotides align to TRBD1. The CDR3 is CASSSWETGGGYTF. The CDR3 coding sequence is TGTGCCAGCAGTTCATGGGAGACAGGGGGTGGCTACACCTTC.